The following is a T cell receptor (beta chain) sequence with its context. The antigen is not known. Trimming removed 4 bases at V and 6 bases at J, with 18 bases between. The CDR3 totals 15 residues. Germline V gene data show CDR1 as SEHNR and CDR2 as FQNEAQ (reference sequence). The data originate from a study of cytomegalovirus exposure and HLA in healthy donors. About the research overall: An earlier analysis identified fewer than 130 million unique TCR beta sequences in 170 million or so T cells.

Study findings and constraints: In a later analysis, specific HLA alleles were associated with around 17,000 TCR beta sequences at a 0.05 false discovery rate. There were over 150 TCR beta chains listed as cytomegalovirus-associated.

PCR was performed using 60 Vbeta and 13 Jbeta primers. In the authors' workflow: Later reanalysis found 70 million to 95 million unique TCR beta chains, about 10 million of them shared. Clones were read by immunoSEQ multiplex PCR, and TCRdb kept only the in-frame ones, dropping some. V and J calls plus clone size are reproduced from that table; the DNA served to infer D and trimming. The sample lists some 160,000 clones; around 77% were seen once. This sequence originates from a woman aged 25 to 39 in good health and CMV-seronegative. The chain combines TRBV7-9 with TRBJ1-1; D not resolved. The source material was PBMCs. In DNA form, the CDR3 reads TGTGCCAGCAGCTCCACCGTCGGGGTCCTAGCTGAAGCTTTCTTT. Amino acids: CASSSTVGVLAEAFF.